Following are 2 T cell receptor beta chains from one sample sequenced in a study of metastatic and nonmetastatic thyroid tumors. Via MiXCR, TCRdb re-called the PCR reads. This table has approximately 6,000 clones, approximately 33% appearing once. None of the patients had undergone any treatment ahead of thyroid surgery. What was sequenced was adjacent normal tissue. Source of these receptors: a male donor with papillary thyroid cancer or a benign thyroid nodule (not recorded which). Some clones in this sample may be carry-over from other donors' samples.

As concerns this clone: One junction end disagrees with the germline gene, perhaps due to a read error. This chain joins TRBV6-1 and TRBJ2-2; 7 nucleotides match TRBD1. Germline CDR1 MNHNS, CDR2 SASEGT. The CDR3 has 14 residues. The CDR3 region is CASSRDSLTGELLF. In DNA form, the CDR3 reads TGTGCCAGCAGTAGGGACAGTTTGACCGGTGAGCTGCTTTTT.

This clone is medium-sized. This CDR3 reads CASSQDRGSRQPQHF. The CDR3 bases are TGTGCCAGCAGCCAGGACAGGGGATCTCGTCAGCCCCAGCATTTT. V gene TRBV6-1 combines with J gene TRBJ1-5; 9 bases match TRBD1. V shed 6 bases and J 6 bases; nucleotides not matched to a gene: 9. This CDR3 has 15 amino acids. Germline CDR1 is MNHNS and CDR2 is SASEGT.